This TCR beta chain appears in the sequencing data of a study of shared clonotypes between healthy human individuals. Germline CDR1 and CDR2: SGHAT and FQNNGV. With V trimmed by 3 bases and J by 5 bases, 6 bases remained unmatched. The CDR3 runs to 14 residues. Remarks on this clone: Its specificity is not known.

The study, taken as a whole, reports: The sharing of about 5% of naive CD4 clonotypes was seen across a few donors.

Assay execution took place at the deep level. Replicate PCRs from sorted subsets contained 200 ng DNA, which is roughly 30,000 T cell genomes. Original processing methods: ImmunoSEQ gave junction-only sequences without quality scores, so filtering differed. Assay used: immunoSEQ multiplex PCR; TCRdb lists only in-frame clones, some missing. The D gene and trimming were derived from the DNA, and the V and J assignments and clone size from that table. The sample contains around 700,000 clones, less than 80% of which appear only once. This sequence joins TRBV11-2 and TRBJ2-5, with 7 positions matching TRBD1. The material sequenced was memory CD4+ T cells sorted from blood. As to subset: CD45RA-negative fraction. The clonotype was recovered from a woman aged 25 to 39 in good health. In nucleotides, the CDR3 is TGTGCCAGCAGCTTCGACAGGGTATGGGAGACCCAGTACTTC. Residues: CASSFDRVWETQYF.